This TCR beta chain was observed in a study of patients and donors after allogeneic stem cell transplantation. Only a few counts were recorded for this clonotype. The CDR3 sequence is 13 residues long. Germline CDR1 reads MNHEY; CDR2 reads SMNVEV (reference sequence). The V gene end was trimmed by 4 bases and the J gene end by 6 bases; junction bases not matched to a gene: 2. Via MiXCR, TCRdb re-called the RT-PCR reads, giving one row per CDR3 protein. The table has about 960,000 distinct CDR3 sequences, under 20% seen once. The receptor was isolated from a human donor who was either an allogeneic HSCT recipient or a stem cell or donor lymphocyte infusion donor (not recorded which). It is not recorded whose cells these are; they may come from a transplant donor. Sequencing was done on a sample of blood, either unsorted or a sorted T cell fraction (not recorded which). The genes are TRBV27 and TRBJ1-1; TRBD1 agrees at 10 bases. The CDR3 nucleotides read TGTGCCAGCAGTTCGACAGGGGGCTCTGAAGCTTTCTTT. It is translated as CASSSTGGSEAFF.